The 30 T cell receptor beta chains reported below all come from one sample, sequenced in a study of blood T cell repertoires in COVID-19. Sequencing used immunoSEQ multiplex PCR; TCRdb keeps in-frame clones, though not all of them. Of 93,000 or so clones in the sample, roughly 90% were seen once. Material: peripheral blood. Receptor source: a woman over 75 in a cohort sampled during active COVID-19.

The CDR3: CASSFSETQYF. The DNA for the CDR3 is TGTGCCAGCAGTTTTTCGGAGACCCAGTACTTC. This rearrangement joins TRBV27 to TRBJ2-5; D is ambiguous. The CDR3 has 11 amino acids. The germline V and J ends were trimmed by 3 bases and 5 bases, with 4 bases remaining between them. The germline CDR1 and CDR2 sequences are MNHEY and SMNVEV (reference sequence).

The chain recombines TRBV3-1 (or the pseudogene TRBV3-2) with TRBJ2-1, with 7 bases fitting TRBD2. The germline CDR1 and CDR2 sequences are LGHDT and YNNKEL (reference sequence). J was trimmed by 5 bases and V by 4 bases; bases with no gene match: 5. The CDR3 spans 14 residues. The CDR3 DNA is TGTGCCAGCAGCCCCTGGGGGAGGGACAATGAGCAGTTCTTC. Protein sequence: CASSPWGRDNEQFF.

V is TRBV5-8 and J is TRBJ1-2; TRBD1 might be the D (6 bases). CDR3 size: 14 residues. Deletions cut 0 bases from V and 5 bases from J, with 11 bases between. Germline values: CDR1 SGHTS, CDR2 YDEGEE. This chain's CDR3 is CASSLGGQRYGYTF. CDR3 DNA: TGTGCCAGCAGCTTGGGTGGACAGAGATATGGCTACACCTTC.

Written as DNA, the CDR3 is TGTGCCAGCAGCCAACGACAGAATTCACCCCTCCACTTT. It encodes CASSQRQNSPLHF. This chain links TRBV3-1 (or the pseudogene TRBV3-2) with TRBJ1-6; the D gene is possibly TRBD1 (5 bases). V was clipped by 2 bases and J by 7 bases, with 6 bases between them. Germline V gives CDR1 LGHDT, CDR2 YNNKEL (reference sequence). CDR3 length equals 13 residues.

The chain uses TRBV7-2 and TRBJ2-3, with D perhaps matching TRBD2 (6 bases). Between the trimmed V and J ends, which lost 5 bases and 2 bases, there was a span of 17 bases. This CDR3 has 16 amino acids. Germline CDR1 reads SGHTA; CDR2 reads FQGNSA. The CDR3 loop reads CASSPRPWGDTDTQYF. The CDR3 DNA is TGTGCCAGCAGCCCGCGCCCGTGGGGGGACACAGATACGCAGTATTTT.

The chain couples TRBV4-1 to TRBJ2-7; D not resolved. CDR3 length: 14 amino acids. V lost 5 bases and J lost 5, with 16 bases in between. The germline V gene encodes CDR1 MGHRA and CDR2 YSYEKL. CDR3 sequence: CASSYDILSDEQYF. The CDR3 nucleotides read TGCGCCAGCAGCTACGACATTTTGAGTGACGAGCAGTACTTC.

This sequence joins TRBV9 and TRBJ2-3, with D maybe TRBD2 (6 bases). There are 16 residues in the CDR3. Germline V gene data show CDR1 as SGDLS and CDR2 as YYNGEE. Trimming removed 7 bases from V and 2 bases from J, with 20 bases in between. The CDR3, as DNA: TGTGCCAGCTCAACGGATCCGGGGGACCACACAGATACGCAGTATTTT. Protein: CASSTDPGDHTDTQYF.

The rearrangement links TRBV5-1 to TRBJ2-7, with D maybe TRBD1 (7 bases). CDR3 length equals 15 residues. V shed 2 bases and J shed 2 bases, with 14 bases lying between them. The germline CDR1 and CDR2 sequences are SGHRS and YFSETQ. The CDR3 spells CASSFNRGGPYEQYF. The CDR3 bases are TGCGCCAGCAGCTTTAACAGGGGAGGCCCCTACGAGCAGTACTTC. The full variable domain, in which reference TRBV5-1 and TRBJ2-7 provide the parts outside the CDR3, is KAGVTQTPRYLIKTRGQQVTLSCSPISGHRSVSWYQQTPGQGLQFLFEYFSETQRNKGNFPGRFSGRQFSNSRSEMNVSTLELGDSALYLCASSFNRGGPYEQYFGPGTRLTVT.

V gene TRBV5-1 combines with J gene TRBJ2-3; D unresolved. Germline V gene data show CDR1 as SGHRS and CDR2 as YFSETQ. Trimming shortened V by 4 bases and J by 5 bases, and 11 bases separated the two germline ends. The length of the CDR3 is 13 residues. DNA of the CDR3: TGCGCCAGCAGCCCCTCCCGAGGAGATACGCAGTATTTT. Translated, it gives CASSPSRGDTQYF. Looking up the rest from reference TRBV5-1 and TRBJ2-3 gives the full variable domain: KAGVTQTPRYLIKTRGQQVTLSCSPISGHRSVSWYQQTPGQGLQFLFEYFSETQRNKGNFPGRFSGRQFSNSRSEMNVSTLELGDSALYLCASSPSRGDTQYFGPGTRLTVL.

The rearrangement uses TRBV7-2 and TRBJ2-4, with 8 positions matching TRBD1. V dropped 5 bases and J dropped 7; count of bases not matched to a gene: 7. CDR1 is SGHTA and CDR2 is FQGNSA in the germline V gene. This CDR3 comprises 14 residues. The CDR3 region is CASSPQQGANIQYF. CDR3 DNA: TGTGCCAGCAGCCCGCAGCAGGGGGCGAACATTCAGTACTTC.

This clone is medium-sized. The V call is TRBV11-2, the J call TRBJ1-4, with D tentatively TRBD1 (6 bases). Germline loops: CDR1 SGHAT, CDR2 FQNNGV. The V gene lost 1 base and the J gene lost 16 bases, with 16 bases spanning the gap. The CDR3 runs to 13 residues. The CDR3 spells CASSLAVRGPTFF. CDR3 DNA: TGTGCCAGCAGCTTAGCCGTCAGGGGCCCCACGTTTTTT.

The V gene is TRBV5-6, the J gene TRBJ1-1; D is undetermined. Germline lookup yields CDR1 SGHDT and CDR2 YYEEEE. This CDR3 is 13 amino acids long. V shed 0 bases and J shed 1 base, with 4 bases lying between them. CDR3 protein: CASSLGRNTEAFF. The CDR3 nucleotides are TGTGCCAGCAGCTTGGGTCGGAACACTGAAGCTTTCTTT.

The V call is TRBV5-1, the J call TRBJ1-2; 10 bases line up with TRBD1. Germline V gene sequence: CDR1 SGHRS, CDR2 YFSETQ. Trimming removed 0 bases from V and 5 bases from J; junction bases left unmatched: 1. CDR3 length: 14 residues. The CDR3 sequence: CASSLGDRGYGYTF. CDR3 nucleotide sequence: TGCGCCAGCAGCTTGGGGGACAGGGGTTATGGCTACACCTTC.

A note on this clone: At one end the junction does not follow the germline gene, possibly because of a read error. This sequence joins TRBV25-1 and TRBJ1-4; D not resolved. The CDR3 is 14 residues long. Germline V gene data show CDR1 as MGHDK and CDR2 as SYGVNS. The CDR3 spells CASSAGSPNEKLFF. CDR3 DNA sequence: TGTGCCAGCAGTGCTGGTTCTCCTAATGAAAAACTATTTTTT.

This clone was observed a few times. V is TRBV5-1 and J is TRBJ1-2, with 8 bases that match TRBD1. The CDR3 runs 14 residues. Germline V lookup: CDR1 SGHRS, CDR2 YFSETQ. The V gene end was trimmed by 2 bases and the J gene end by 6 bases; junction bases not matched to a gene: 6. In nucleotides, the CDR3 is TGCGCCAGCAGCTTCTCACAGGGGGTGGATGGCTACACCTTC. Translating it yields CASSFSQGVDGYTF.

V gene TRBV6-6 combines with J gene TRBJ2-7; unclear D gene. The CDR3 length is 13 residues. The V gene's germline CDR1 is MNHNY and CDR2 SVGAGI (reference sequence). The germline V and J ends were trimmed by 6 bases and 2 bases, with 11 bases remaining between them. In DNA form, the CDR3 reads TGTGCCAGCAGGCCTGGGCAAGCCTACGAGCAGTACTTC. It encodes CASRPGQAYEQYF.

This chain joins TRBV2 and TRBJ2-1; D not certain. This CDR3 has 13 amino acids. Trimming cost V 3 bases and J 4 bases, with 7 bases left between them. Germline V lookup: CDR1 SNHLY, CDR2 FYNNEI. In DNA, the CDR3 is TGTGCCAGCAGTGACGGGTCTTACAATGAGCAGTTCTTC. It encodes CASSDGSYNEQFF.

The J gene is TRBJ1-1, the V gene TRBV29-1; TRBD1 matches at 8 bases. Germline lookup yields CDR1 SQVTM and CDR2 ANQGSEA. CDR3 length equals 14 residues. V dropped 3 bases and J dropped 3; count of bases not matched to a gene: 6. CDR3 nucleotide sequence: TGCAGCGTTGATCGGGGACAGGCATACACTGAAGCTTTCTTT. This sequence encodes CSVDRGQAYTEAFF.

The chain couples TRBV3-1 (or the pseudogene TRBV3-2) to TRBJ2-1, with D possibly being TRBD1 (6 bases). The CDR3 extends over 15 amino acids. Germline V gene sequence: CDR1 LGHDT, CDR2 YNNKEL (reference sequence). The ends were cut back, 1 base at V and 3 bases at J, with 10 bases in the middle. CDR3 protein: CASSQGEGVYNEQFF. The CDR3 DNA follows: TGTGCCAGCAGCCAAGGAGAGGGGGTCTACAATGAGCAGTTCTTC.

The chain joins TRBV19 to TRBJ1-4, with 11 bases lining up with TRBD1. The V gene end was trimmed by 7 bases and the J gene end by 7 bases; junction bases not matched to a gene: 5. The CDR3 is 14 amino acids. The germline V gene has CDR1 LNHDA and CDR2 SQIVND (reference sequence). CDR3 residues: CASNPGTGGEKLFF. As DNA, the CDR3 is TGTGCCAGTAATCCCGGGACAGGGGGTGAAAAACTGTTTTTT.

Only one count was recorded for this clone. This chain uses TRBV18 with TRBJ1-2; TRBD1 matches 8 bases. This CDR3 region has 13 residues. V shed 3 bases, J shed 7 bases, and the junction held 4 bases outside the gene matches. Germline values: CDR1 KGHSH, CDR2 LQKENI. The CDR3 is CASSPGTGGGYTF. The CDR3 DNA follows: TGTGCCAGCTCACCCGGGACAGGAGGTGGCTACACCTTC.

The CDR3, as DNA: TGTGCCAGCAGCCTCCCAGGGGAAGCTTCACCCCTCCACTTT. Protein sequence: CASSLPGEASPLHF. The rearrangement uses TRBV5-8 and TRBJ1-6; possible D gene TRBD1, 6 bases. The CDR3 has 14 residues. Germline lookup yields CDR1 SGHTS and CDR2 YDEGEE. V lost 4 bases and J 9 bases, leaving 14 bases between the germline ends. The entire variable domain, with the rest obtained from reference TRBV5-8 and TRBJ1-6, is as follows: EAGVTQSPTHLIKTRGQQATLRCSPISGHTSVYWYQQALGLGLQFLLWYDEGEERNRGNFPPRFSGRQFPNYSSELNVNALELEDSALYLCASSLPGEASPLHFGNGTRLTVT.

The chain carries TRBV12-3 or TRBV12-4 and TRBJ2-3; D remains unclear. This CDR3 contains 11 residues. Trimming left V 6 bases short and J 6 bases short, with 7 bases between. DNA for the CDR3: TGTGCCAGCAGAGTGCGGGATACGCAGTATTTT. This codes for CASRVRDTQYF.

The chain couples TRBV11-2 to TRBJ1-4; 8 nucleotides align to TRBD1. This CDR3 is built from 13 residues. Germline V gives CDR1 SGHAT, CDR2 FQNNGV. Trimming took 5 bases from V and 7 from J; bases not matched to a gene: 3. CDR3 nucleotides: TGTGCCAGCAGCCAGGGGGCCCTTGAAAAACTGTTTTTT. Protein product: CASSQGALEKLFF.

In DNA form, the CDR3 reads TGTGCCAGCAGTATTAGCGGGAGTTCAAATGAGCAGTTCTTC. Translating gives CASSISGSSNEQFF. The chain carries TRBV6-4 and TRBJ2-1; 9 nucleotides line up with TRBD2. CDR1 and CDR2 (germline): MRHNA, SNTAGT. The CDR3 extends over 14 amino acids. Trimming at V came to 5 bases and at J to 7 bases, leaving 6 bases not matched to a gene.

Comments on this clone: One end of the junction varies from germline; a read error may be responsible. V usage is TRBV6-2 or TRBV6-3 and J usage is TRBJ2-7; perhaps D is TRBD1 or TRBD2 (6 bases each). The CDR3 consists of 14 residues. CDR1 and CDR2 from the germline V gene are MNHEY and SVGEGT. Written as DNA, the CDR3 is TGTGCCAGCAGCGGGGGCGGAGGATCCTCCGAGCAGTACTTC. This encodes CASSGGGGSSEQYF.

The chain couples TRBV19 to TRBJ1-6; TRBD1 is a possible D gene (5 bases). This CDR3 has 13 residues. Trimming took 3 bases from V and 10 from J, leaving 10 bases between them. Germline V CDR1 and CDR2: LNHDA, SQIVND (reference sequence). CDR3 residues: CASSIGGDSPLHF. CDR3 sequence (DNA): TGTGCCAGTAGTATTGGGGGGGACTCACCCCTCCACTTT.

This clone turned up a few times. The rearrangement links TRBV2 to TRBJ1-6, with 7 bases that match TRBD1. The CDR3 has 15 amino acids. CDR1 is SNHLY, CDR2 FYNNEI, per germline. The junction had 6 bases not matched to a gene; V was cut back by 5 bases and J by 5 bases. Here the CDR3 reads CASSYRGQNNSPLHF. The CDR3 coding sequence is TGTGCCAGCAGTTACAGGGGCCAGAATAATTCACCCCTCCACTTT.

The chain has TRBV9 and TRBJ1-6; no clear D. The germline CDR1 and CDR2 sequences are SGDLS and YYNGEE. The ends were cut back, 2 bases at V and 8 bases at J, with 17 bases in the middle. There are 16 residues in the CDR3. The CDR3 loop reads CASSVDAGSLDSPLHF. The CDR3 DNA reads TGTGCCAGCAGCGTTGACGCAGGCTCATTAGATTCACCCCTCCACTTT.

V gene TRBV7-9 combines with J gene TRBJ1-1, with 8 positions matching TRBD1. The CDR3 runs to 14 residues. The trim removed 5 bases at V and 7 bases at J, leaving 9 bases unmatched. CDR1 is SEHNR and CDR2 is FQNEAQ in the germline V gene (reference sequence). CDR3 in amino acids: CASSRTGRFDEAFF. CDR3 DNA sequence: TGTGCCAGCAGCCGGACAGGGAGGTTCGATGAAGCTTTCTTT.